This record concerns one T cell receptor (beta chain) sequence. Its antigen remains unidentified. Trimming stripped 8 bases from V and 0 bases from J, with 10 bases between. Germline CDR1 is SNHLY and CDR2 is FYNNEI. The CDR3 extends over 14 amino acids. The data originate from a study of cytomegalovirus exposure and HLA in healthy donors. PCR amplification relied on 60 Vbeta primers (plus 13 Jbeta primers). Libraries were prepared by immunoSEQ multiplex PCR; TCRdb keeps only in-frame clonotypes and omits some of them. The data hold some 190,000 clones, with about 79% observed a single time. Points from the study as a whole: Most CMV-associated TCR beta chains appeared HLA-restricted in a later analysis. A later analysis linked some 17,000 TCR beta sequences to HLA alleles at 0.05 false discovery rate.

The chain couples TRBV2 to TRBJ2-2; no definite D call. Sequenced sample: PBMCs. The clonotype was recovered from a man in his late teens or twenties in good health and CMV-seronegative. The CDR3 DNA reads as TGTGCCAGCTCCACGGTTTCGAACACCGGGGAGCTGTTTTTT. Translation: CASSTVSNTGELFF.